Listed below are T cell receptor beta chains from one sample, sequenced in a study of blood T cells in healthy people across ages. TCRdb passed the 5' RACE reads through MiXCR, listing each CDR3 protein once. The sample lists 1.5 million to 2 million distinct CDR3 sequences, around 36% occurring once. Sequenced input: blood. Source of these receptors: a woman aged 25 to 39 in good health. Both conserved end residues are part of each CDR3. The D gene is left open where the match is weak. Clone size is shown for a subset of rows, as once, few, many or a class of expanded clone.

>NA|TRBV9|NA|TRBJ2-1
CASSAWTYNNEQFF
TGTGCCAGCAGCGCATGGACTTACAACAATGAGCAGTTCTTC
>few|TRBV20-1|NA|TRBJ1-5
CSAKDLSSNQPQHF
TGCAGTGCTAAAGACCTCAGTAGCAATCAGCCCCAGCATTTT
>many|TRBV4-1|NA|TRBJ2-3
CASSQDSGGMILTDTQYF
TGCGCCAGCAGCCAAGATTCGGGCGGGATGATCCTCACAGATACGCAGTATTTT
>NA|TRBV19|NA|TRBJ1-1
CASSDVVNTEAFF
TGTGCCAGTAGTGATGTCGTGAACACTGAAGCTTTCTTT
>NA|TRBV20-1|NA|TRBJ2-7
CSARSGETATYEQYF
TGCAGTGCTAGATCGGGGGAGACAGCAACCTACGAGCAGTACTTC
>NA|TRBV20-1|NA|TRBJ1-2
CSAMGGAEGYTF
TGCAGTGCCATGGGGGGGGCCGAAGGCTACACCTTC
>once|TRBV10-2|NA|TRBJ2-5
CASMGGWQTEETQYF
TGCGCCAGCATGGGGGGATGGCAGACAGAAGAGACCCAGTACTTC
>few|TRBV7-9|NA|TRBJ1-1
CASSLAGSPSVNTEAFF
TGTGCCAGCAGCTTAGCGGGCTCTCCTTCTGTGAACACTGAAGCTTTCTTT
>NA|TRBV12-3/TRBV12-4|TRBD2|TRBJ2-3
CASGNSGGNTDTQYF
TGTGCCAGCGGGAATAGCGGGGGGAACACAGATACGCAGTATTTT
>few|TRBV9|NA|TRBJ2-7
CASSVGEIAYEQYF
TGTGCCAGCAGCGTAGGGGAAATTGCCTACGAGCAGTACTTC
>NA|TRBV7-9|TRBD1|TRBJ1-1
CASSLARTGVAFF
TGTGCCAGCAGCTTAGCCCGGACAGGTGTAGCTTTCTTT
>few|TRBV2|NA|TRBJ1-5
CASSFQETINQPQHF
TGTGCCAGCAGTTTCCAGGAGACAATCAATCAGCCCCAGCATTTT
>NA|TRBV20-1|TRBD2|TRBJ2-3
CSARSPPSGYTQYF
TGCAGTGCTAGATCCCCACCTAGCGGGTATACGCAGTATTTT
>NA|TRBV29-1|NA|TRBJ2-7
CSVARGFTYEQYF
TGCAGCGTTGCTAGGGGATTTACCTACGAGCAGTACTTC
>few|TRBV11-2|TRBD1|TRBJ1-6
CASSLSSGTANSPLHF
TGTGCCAGCAGCCTAAGTTCCGGGACAGCGAATTCACCCCTCCACTTT
>NA|TRBV7-9|TRBD2|TRBJ2-1
CASIEAGEQFF
TGTGCCAGCATCGAAGCGGGGGAGCAGTTCTTC
>NA|TRBV3-1|TRBD2|TRBJ2-1
CASSDSGRTSGNEQFF
TGTGCCAGCTCCGATAGCGGGAGAACAAGTGGCAATGAGCAGTTCTTC
>few|TRBV27|NA|TRBJ2-7
CASSNRFSSYEQYF
TGTGCCAGCTCAAACAGGTTTTCCTCCTACGAGCAGTACTTC
>many|TRBV29-1|TRBD1|TRBJ2-7
CSVAGTGYEQYF
TGCAGCGTTGCCGGGACAGGTTACGAGCAGTACTTC
>NA|TRBV6-1|NA|TRBJ1-2
CASSINRGDYGYTF
TGTGCCAGCAGTATTAACAGAGGCGACTATGGCTACACCTTC
>few|TRBV9|TRBD1|TRBJ1-1
CASSSGRGPLIPEAFF
TGTGCCAGCAGCTCCGGGAGGGGGCCTCTTATCCCTGAAGCTTTCTTT
>NA|TRBV5-1|TRBD1|TRBJ1-1
CASRRRTGRDTEAFF
TGCGCCAGCAGAAGAAGGACAGGGAGGGACACTGAAGCTTTCTTT
>NA|TRBV4-2|TRBD2|TRBJ2-3
CASSQDERGSGRSLSTDTQYF
TGTGCCAGCAGCCAAGATGAGAGGGGTAGCGGGAGGTCCTTAAGCACAGATACGCAGTATTTT
>NA|TRBV4-1|TRBD1|TRBJ1-3
CASSWTGGSGDTIYF
TGCGCCAGCAGCTGGACAGGGGGCAGCGGAGACACCATATATTTT
>NA|TRBV9|TRBD2|TRBJ2-3
CASSTLSGGAVADTQYF
TGTGCCAGCAGTACCCTTAGCGGGGGGGCCGTGGCAGATACGCAGTATTTT
>NA|TRBV5-1|NA|TRBJ1-2
CASRREGNYGYTF
TGCGCCAGCAGGCGCGAGGGAAACTATGGCTACACCTTC
>NA|TRBV6-5|NA|TRBJ2-3
CASRIYMGAGGDTQYF
TGTGCCAGCAGAATTTATATGGGCGCCGGTGGAGATACGCAGTATTTT
>NA|TRBV12-3/TRBV12-4|TRBD2|TRBJ2-3
CASSLEARGRADTQYF
TGTGCCAGCAGTTTAGAGGCTCGAGGGAGGGCTGATACGCAGTATTTT
>few|TRBV12-3/TRBV12-4|NA|TRBJ1-5
CASSTTPGIAYNQPQHF
TGTGCCAGCAGTACAACCCCAGGAATAGCGTACAATCAGCCCCAGCATTTT